The rows below give T cell receptor beta chains drawn from one sample of a study of cytomegalovirus exposure and HLA in healthy donors. Using immunoSEQ multiplex PCR, the repertoire was profiled, and TCRdb retains in-frame clones only, with some absent. The sample records 160,000 or so clones, roughly three quarters being singletons. Sequenced sample: PBMCs. The source is a woman aged 40 to 50 in good health and CMV-seropositive. The CDR3 runs from the conserved cysteine through the conserved F or W. Fields, in order: clone size, D gene, J gene, V gene, CDR3 protein, CDR3 DNA. D genes are given only for firm matches. Clone size is shown for a subset of rows, as once, few, many or a class of expanded clone.

clone_size: -; d_call: -; j_call: TRBJ2-6; v_call: TRBV6-5; cdr3_aa: CASCKIAGANGLTF; cdr3_nt: TGTGCCAGCTGCAAGATAGCTGGGGCCAACGGCCTGACTTTC
clone_size: few; d_call: -; j_call: TRBJ1-2; v_call: TRBV11-1; cdr3_aa: CASSTKRGYGYTF; cdr3_nt: TGTGCCAGCAGCACTAAACGGGGCTATGGCTACACCTTC
clone_size: few; d_call: TRBD1; j_call: TRBJ2-7; v_call: TRBV6-6; cdr3_aa: CASRGDRPSSYEQYF; cdr3_nt: TGTGCCAGCAGGGGGGACAGACCTAGCTCCTACGAGCAGTACTTC
clone_size: -; d_call: TRBD1; j_call: TRBJ2-5; v_call: TRBV5-1; cdr3_aa: CASSLTGTGYQETQYF; cdr3_nt: TGCGCCAGCAGCCTCACCGGGACAGGCTACCAAGAGACCCAGTACTTC
clone_size: -; d_call: -; j_call: TRBJ1-5; v_call: TRBV9; cdr3_aa: CASSEGDNTHSNQPQHF; cdr3_nt: TGTGCCAGCAGCGAGGGGGACAACACCCATAGCAATCAGCCCCAGCATTTT
clone_size: -; d_call: TRBD1; j_call: TRBJ1-2; v_call: TRBV28; cdr3_aa: CASSPDRGQVLYGYTF; cdr3_nt: TGTGCCAGCAGCCCTGACAGGGGGCAGGTTCTTTATGGCTACACCTTC
clone_size: -; d_call: TRBD1; j_call: TRBJ2-1; v_call: TRBV30; cdr3_aa: CAWSVEGQGANEQFF; cdr3_nt: TGTGCCTGGAGTGTAGAGGGACAGGGGGCGAATGAGCAGTTCTTC
clone_size: -; d_call: TRBD1; j_call: TRBJ1-5; v_call: TRBV2; cdr3_aa: CASRGQSGIEPQHF; cdr3_nt: TGTGCCAGCAGGGGACAGTCGGGAATCGAGCCCCAGCATTTT
clone_size: -; d_call: -; j_call: TRBJ1-1; v_call: TRBV14; cdr3_aa: CASSQRTWLRDTEAFF; cdr3_nt: TGTGCCAGCAGCCAAAGGACCTGGCTGAGGGACACTGAAGCTTTCTTT
clone_size: -; d_call: -; j_call: TRBJ1-1; v_call: TRBV6-4; cdr3_aa: CASSANFSNFEAFF; cdr3_nt: TGTGCCAGCAGTGCCAATTTTTCTAACTTTGAAGCTTTCTTT
clone_size: -; d_call: TRBD1; j_call: TRBJ1-4; v_call: TRBV30; cdr3_aa: CAWSITGGEKLFF; cdr3_nt: TGTGCCTGGAGTATCACAGGGGGTGAAAAACTGTTTTTT
clone_size: -; d_call: -; j_call: TRBJ2-7; v_call: TRBV19; cdr3_aa: CASSIPVGGSEQYF; cdr3_nt: TGTGCCAGTAGTATACCTGTTGGGGGGAGTGAGCAGTACTTC
clone_size: -; d_call: -; j_call: TRBJ1-1; v_call: TRBV10-1; cdr3_aa: CASSATANTEAFF; cdr3_nt: TGCGCCAGCAGCGCCACAGCGAACACTGAAGCTTTCTTT
clone_size: -; d_call: -; j_call: TRBJ1-1; v_call: TRBV7-8; cdr3_aa: CASSLVGQSNTEAFF; cdr3_nt: TGTGCCAGCAGCTTAGTAGGACAGTCAAACACTGAAGCTTTCTTT
clone_size: -; d_call: TRBD2; j_call: TRBJ2-5; v_call: TRBV5-4; cdr3_aa: CASSLLVSGGGKNQETQYF; cdr3_nt: TGTGCCAGCAGCTTGTTGGTTAGCGGGGGGGGCAAAAACCAAGAGACCCAGTACTTC
clone_size: -; d_call: TRBD1; j_call: TRBJ2-5; v_call: TRBV4-1; cdr3_aa: CASSQVGRGPAQETQYF; cdr3_nt: TGCGCCAGCAGCCAAGTGGGCAGGGGGCCAGCCCAAGAGACCCAGTACTTC
clone_size: few; d_call: -; j_call: TRBJ1-2; v_call: TRBV25-1; cdr3_aa: CASSGDMAGYTF; cdr3_nt: TGTGCCAGCAGTGGGGACATGGCTGGCTACACCTTC
clone_size: -; d_call: -; j_call: TRBJ1-1; v_call: TRBV29-1; cdr3_aa: CSVLDTEAFF; cdr3_nt: TGCAGCGTTTTAGACACTGAAGCTTTCTTT
clone_size: few; d_call: -; j_call: TRBJ1-1; v_call: TRBV6-1; cdr3_aa: CASSPPQIMNTEAFF; cdr3_nt: TGTGCCAGCAGCCCCCCACAGATCATGAACACTGAAGCTTTCTTT
clone_size: -; d_call: -; j_call: TRBJ2-1; v_call: TRBV4-3; cdr3_aa: CASSPDGGRSMFF; cdr3_nt: TGCGCCAGCAGCCCGGACGGGGGACGGAGTATGTTCTTC
clone_size: -; d_call: -; j_call: TRBJ2-1; v_call: TRBV5-4; cdr3_aa: CASSLPFPEDNEQFF; cdr3_nt: TGTGCCAGCAGCTTGCCTTTTCCAGAAGACAATGAGCAGTTCTTC
clone_size: -; d_call: -; j_call: TRBJ2-7; v_call: TRBV27; cdr3_aa: CASSLSIRDYEQYF; cdr3_nt: TGTGCCAGCAGTTTATCGATTCGAGACTACGAGCAGTACTTC
clone_size: -; d_call: -; j_call: TRBJ1-5; v_call: TRBV9; cdr3_aa: CASSVGGGEDQPQHF; cdr3_nt: TGTGCCAGCAGCGTAGGAGGGGGGGAAGATCAGCCCCAGCATTTT
clone_size: -; d_call: -; j_call: TRBJ1-2; v_call: TRBV10-3; cdr3_aa: CAISDLQGVRGYTF; cdr3_nt: TGTGCCATCAGTGACCTACAGGGAGTGCGAGGCTACACCTTC
clone_size: -; d_call: -; j_call: TRBJ2-5; v_call: TRBV5-4; cdr3_aa: CASSLLAAEETQYF; cdr3_nt: TGTGCCAGCAGCTTGTTAGCGGCAGAAGAGACCCAGTACTTC
clone_size: -; d_call: TRBD2; j_call: TRBJ2-3; v_call: TRBV7-2; cdr3_aa: CASSSPLAGALTDTQYF; cdr3_nt: TGTGCCAGCAGCAGTCCCCTAGCGGGGGCCCTCACAGATACGCAGTATTTT
clone_size: -; d_call: -; j_call: TRBJ1-1; v_call: TRBV19; cdr3_aa: CASSFREYEAFF; cdr3_nt: TGTGCCAGTAGTTTTCGGGAATATGAAGCTTTCTTT
clone_size: few; d_call: -; j_call: TRBJ1-1; v_call: TRBV25-1; cdr3_aa: CASSEYRCLFF; cdr3_nt: TGTGCCAGCAGTGAATACAGATGCCTTTTCTTT
clone_size: few; d_call: -; j_call: TRBJ1-3; v_call: TRBV5-1; cdr3_aa: CASSSQGLSDTIYF; cdr3_nt: TGCGCCAGCAGCTCGCAGGGACTCAGCGACACCATATATTTT
clone_size: -; d_call: -; j_call: TRBJ2-3; v_call: TRBV5-4; cdr3_aa: CASSLGGRGRGGTDTQYF; cdr3_nt: TGTGCCAGCAGCTTGGGGGGGCGGGGGCGCGGGGGCACAGATACGCAGTATTTT
clone_size: -; d_call: -; j_call: TRBJ1-6; v_call: TRBV4-2; cdr3_aa: CASSQEQSSYNSPLHF; cdr3_nt: TGTGCCAGCAGCCAAGAACAGAGCTCCTATAATTCACCCCTCCACTTT
clone_size: -; d_call: -; j_call: TRBJ2-3; v_call: TRBV27; cdr3_aa: CASSYNPTDTQYF; cdr3_nt: TGTGCCAGCAGTTACAATCCCACAGATACGCAGTATTTT
clone_size: few; d_call: -; j_call: TRBJ1-5; v_call: TRBV30; cdr3_aa: CAWSAGTWNQPQHF; cdr3_nt: TGTGCCTGGAGCGCTGGGACTTGGAATCAGCCCCAGCATTTT
clone_size: -; d_call: TRBD1; j_call: TRBJ1-1; v_call: TRBV4-3; cdr3_aa: CASSQGLRQGNTEAFF; cdr3_nt: TGCGCCAGCAGCCAAGGACTCAGACAGGGTAACACTGAAGCTTTCTTT
clone_size: -; d_call: TRBD2; j_call: TRBJ2-3; v_call: TRBV19; cdr3_aa: CASSIEASGLSTDTQYF; cdr3_nt: TGTGCCAGTAGTATAGAGGCTAGCGGGCTTAGCACAGATACGCAGTATTTT
clone_size: -; d_call: -; j_call: TRBJ1-2; v_call: TRBV7-8; cdr3_aa: CASSLEPVYGYTF; cdr3_nt: TGTGCCAGCAGCTTAGAGCCGGTCTATGGCTACACCTTC
clone_size: -; d_call: -; j_call: TRBJ2-7; v_call: TRBV11-2; cdr3_aa: CASSLDFLAWREQYF; cdr3_nt: TGTGCCAGCAGCTTAGATTTCCTAGCGTGGAGGGAGCAGTACTTC